This T cell receptor (beta chain) was identified in a study of blood T cell repertoires in COVID-19. Study background: Whether acute or convalescent, the COVID-19 samples came from the United States, Italy and Spain. PBMCs, B-cell-depleted T cells, or T cells provided the cDNA or gDNA that made up the material.

Only one count was recorded for this clone. In the authors' methods: Reference gene primer amplification gave estimated nucleated cell counts. Repertoires were generated with immunoSEQ multiplex PCR, while TCRdb's copy carries only in-frame clones and drops some. The V and J calls and clone size were taken over from that table, and D and trimming were inferred from the DNA. The top ten clones hold 3.7% of a sample with approximately 46,000 clones, about 91% of them seen once. CDR1 and CDR2 (germline): SEHNR, FQNEAQ (reference sequence). CDR3 length: 11 amino acids. J lost 8 bases, V lost 5 bases, and 1 base had no gene match.

The material sequenced was peripheral blood. The chain couples TRBV7-9 to TRBJ1-1, with 8 bases aligning to TRBD1. This TCR came from a human donor in a cohort sampled during active COVID-19. The CDR3 sequence: CASSRDREAFF. The DNA for the CDR3 is TGTGCCAGCAGCCGGGACAGGGAAGCTTTCTTT.